A selection of T cell receptor beta chains follows, all from one sample in a study of blood T cell repertoires in COVID-19. TCRdb's table, derived via immunoSEQ multiplex PCR, lists solely in-frame clones and lacks some. Altogether tens of thousands of clones are present, 70% to 90% being singletons, with the ten largest covering about a sixth. The sample consisted of peripheral blood. These receptors were taken from a woman at least 80 years old with acute or convalescent COVID-19. CDR3s include the opening cysteine and the closing phenylalanine or tryptophan. A D gene is named only where the DNA matches it firmly. Size values are once, few and many counts, or a class for expanded clones, and some rows have none.

v_call	clone_size	j_call	d_call	cdr3_aa	cdr3_nt
TRBV7-6	-	TRBJ1-3	-	CASSPSGGRGNTIYF	TGTGCCAGCAGCCCCTCGGGGGGGCGAGGAAACACCATATATTTT
TRBV6-5	few	TRBJ2-7	-	CASSSGAGPYF	TGTGCCAGCAGCTCTGGGGCGGGGCCTTACTTC
TRBV11-2	-	TRBJ2-1	TRBD2	CASGPLGRDQGPYNEQFF	TGTGCCAGCGGCCCCCTCGGGAGGGACCAAGGCCCCTACAATGAGCAGTTCTTC
TRBV5-1	-	TRBJ1-6	TRBD1	CASSLGQGAYNSPLHF	TGCGCCAGCAGCTTGGGACAGGGGGCCTATAATTCACCCCTCCACTTT
TRBV19	-	TRBJ1-5	-	CATTWQLGNQPQHF	TGTGCCACAACTTGGCAACTAGGCAATCAGCCCCAGCATTTT
TRBV7-9	-	TRBJ2-5	-	CASSLVLGTQTQYF	TGTGCCAGCAGCTTAGTGCTAGGCACTCAGACCCAGTACTTC
TRBV3-1/TRBV3-2	-	TRBJ2-7	-	CASSEQGLSSYEQYF	TGTGCCAGCAGCGAACAGGGTCTGAGTTCCTACGAGCAGTACTTC
TRBV2	-	TRBJ1-5	-	CASSSTLASQPQHF	TGTGCCAGCAGTTCCACTCTGGCTAGTCAGCCCCAGCATTTT
TRBV7-8	-	TRBJ2-7	-	CASSPRDNSYEQYF	TGTGCCAGCAGCCCTCGGGACAACTCCTACGAGCAGTACTTC
TRBV21-1	-	TRBJ1-3	-	CASSNYRGVTGNTIYF	TGTGCCAGCAGCAATTACAGGGGTGTTACTGGAAACACCATATATTTT
TRBV25-1	-	TRBJ2-3	-	CASTRRGEGTDTQYF	TGTGCCAGCACCCGGAGGGGTGAGGGCACAGATACGCAGTATTTT
TRBV14	-	TRBJ2-3	TRBD1	CASSQGTGVTDTQYF	TGTGCCAGCAGCCAAGGGACAGGGGTGACAGATACGCAGTATTTT
TRBV10-3	-	TRBJ1-2	TRBD1	CAISRATGAANYGYTF	TGTGCCATCAGCCGCGCTACAGGGGCCGCTAACTATGGCTACACCTTC
TRBV2	-	TRBJ1-6	TRBD1	CASSRDRGSYNSPLHF	TGTGCCAGCAGTAGGGACAGGGGTTCCTATAATTCACCCCTCCACTTT
TRBV12-5	-	TRBJ2-7	TRBD1	CASGGTGGYEQYF	TGTGCTAGTGGTGGGACAGGGGGCTACGAGCAGTACTTC
TRBV7-2	-	TRBJ1-1	-	CASSDRQPFTEAFF	TGTGCCAGCAGCGATCGACAGCCATTCACTGAAGCTTTCTTT
TRBV3-1/TRBV3-2	-	TRBJ2-3	-	CASSQSIADTQYF	TGTGCCAGCAGCCAATCTATAGCAGATACGCAGTATTTT
TRBV14	few	TRBJ1-1	-	CASSQELDSQAFF	TGTGCCAGCAGCCAAGAGTTGGATAGCCAAGCTTTCTTT
TRBV27	-	TRBJ2-3	-	CASSYVGRVRGTDTQYF	TGTGCCAGCAGTTACGTCGGCAGGGTCAGGGGCACAGATACGCAGTATTTT
TRBV7-2	once	TRBJ2-7	TRBD2	CASRGGGSSYEQYF	TGTGCCTCTAGGGGCGGGGGGTCCTCCTACGAGCAGTACTTC
TRBV6-5	-	TRBJ2-7	TRBD1	CASSNSRDSEQYF	TGTGCCAGCAGTAACTCTCGGGACAGCGAGCAGTACTTC
TRBV7-6	-	TRBJ1-1	-	CASSLKGDSEAFF	TGTGCCAGCAGCCTAAAAGGAGATTCTGAAGCTTTCTTT
TRBV19	-	TRBJ1-6	-	CASSIGQGYSPLHF	TGTGCCAGTAGTATAGGGCAGGGGTACTCACCCCTCCACTTT
TRBV6-5	-	TRBJ2-1	-	CASSYAPVLASNEQFF	TGTGCCAGCAGTTACGCCCCGGTTCTAGCGTCTAATGAGCAGTTCTTC
TRBV14	-	TRBJ2-1	-	CASSPVFPPYNEQFF	TGTGCCAGCAGCCCAGTTTTTCCCCCCTACAATGAGCAGTTCTTC
TRBV6-5	-	TRBJ1-1	-	CASSPTGSGNTEAFF	TGTGCCAGCAGCCCGACAGGTTCGGGGAACACTGAAGCTTTCTTT
TRBV7-9	-	TRBJ2-3	-	CASSQAIGTQYF	TGTGCCAGCAGTCAAGCGATAGGTACGCAGTATTTT
TRBV6-2/TRBV6-3	-	TRBJ1-2	TRBD1	CASSYSGGTAYGYTF	TGTGCCAGCAGTTACTCAGGGGGGACAGCCTATGGCTACACCTTC
TRBV18	-	TRBJ2-2	-	CASSGQVITGELFF	TGTGCCAGCTCAGGGCAGGTGATCACCGGGGAGCTGTTTTTT
TRBV10-3	once	TRBJ1-2	-	CAISAAGADGYTF	TGTGCCATCAGTGCGGCAGGGGCGGACGGCTACACCTTC
TRBV11-3	few	TRBJ1-4	-	CASSLGQGGGNEKLFF	TGTGCCAGCAGCTTAGGGCAGGGAGGCGGTAATGAAAAACTGTTTTTT
TRBV18	-	TRBJ2-7	-	CASSPKDNSEQYF	TGTGCCAGCTCACCTAAAGACAACTCCGAGCAGTACTTC
TRBV11-2	few	TRBJ1-5	TRBD1	CASSRYRGRGNQPQHF	TGTGCCAGCAGCCGATACAGGGGACGGGGCAATCAGCCCCAGCATTTT
TRBV12-3/TRBV12-4	-	TRBJ1-1	-	CASSPSIEAFF	TGTGCCAGCAGCCCGAGTATTGAAGCTTTCTTT
TRBV30	-	TRBJ1-1	TRBD1	CAWRRQGAMGNTEAFF	TGTGCCTGGAGGAGACAGGGGGCAATGGGGAACACTGAAGCTTTCTTT